The present TCR beta chain was sequenced within a study of T cells in Graves' hyperthyroidism and ophthalmopathy. There are 15 residues in the CDR3. Trimming cost V 1 base and J 2 bases, with 12 bases left between them. Germline V gives CDR1 SNHLY, CDR2 FYNNEI. RNA transcripts provided the source from which TCR beta CDR3 regions were amplified. A set of HTBI primers served as the primers for a first-round RT-PCR of the TCR CDR3. TCRdb redid the calling of the multiplex PCR reads with MiXCR, one entry per CDR3 protein. The profile covers 600,000 or so distinct CDR3 sequences, with 15% to 20% appearing a single time and approximately 3.8% taken by the ten largest.

Sequencing used blood. The chain has TRBV2 and TRBJ2-7; D remains unclear. This sequence originates from a woman aged 30 to 39 with Graves' hyperthyroidism. The DNA for the CDR3 is TGTGCCAGCAGTGAAGGCGCAGGTCTCCCCTACGAGCAGTACTTC. This gives the protein CASSEGAGLPYEQYF.